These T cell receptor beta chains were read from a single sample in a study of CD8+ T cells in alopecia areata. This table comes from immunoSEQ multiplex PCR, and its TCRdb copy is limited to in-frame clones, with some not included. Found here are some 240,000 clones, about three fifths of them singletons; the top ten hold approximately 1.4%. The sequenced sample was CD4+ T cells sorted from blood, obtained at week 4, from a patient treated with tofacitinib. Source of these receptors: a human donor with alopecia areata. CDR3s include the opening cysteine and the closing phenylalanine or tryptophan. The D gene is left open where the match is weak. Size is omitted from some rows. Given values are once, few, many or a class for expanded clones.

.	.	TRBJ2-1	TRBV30	CAWQLRGMQFF	TGTGCCTGGCAATTGCGGGGAATGCAGTTCTTC
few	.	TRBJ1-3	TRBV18	CASSPRGRNSGNTIYF	TGTGCCAGCTCACCCCGTGGCCGGAACTCTGGAAACACCATATATTTT
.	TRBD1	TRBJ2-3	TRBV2	CASRGTASTDTQYF	TGTGCCAGCAGAGGGACAGCTAGCACAGATACGCAGTATTTT
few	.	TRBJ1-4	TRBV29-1	CSVRHATNEKLFF	TGCAGCGTACGACACGCAACTAATGAAAAACTGTTTTTT
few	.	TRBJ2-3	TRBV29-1	CSVEASTDTQYF	TGCAGCGTTGAAGCCAGCACAGATACGCAGTATTTT
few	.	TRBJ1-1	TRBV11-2	CASSPLQNTEAFF	TGTGCCAGCAGCCCCTTACAGAACACTGAAGCTTTCTTT
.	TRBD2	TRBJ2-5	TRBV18	CASSFPTSPETQYF	TGTGCCAGCTCATTTCCGACTAGCCCCGAGACCCAGTACTTC
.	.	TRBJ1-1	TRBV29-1	CSVSGQLNTEAFF	TGCAGCGTCTCGGGACAACTGAACACTGAAGCTTTCTTT
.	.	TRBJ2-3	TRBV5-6	CASSLELAGTDTQYF	TGTGCCAGCAGCTTGGAACTAGCTGGGACAGATACGCAGTATTTT
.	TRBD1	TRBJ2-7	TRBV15	CATSRAPGQSYEQYF	TGTGCCACCAGCAGGGCACCGGGACAGAGCTACGAGCAGTACTTC
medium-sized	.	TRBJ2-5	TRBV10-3	CAIRTSQETQYF	TGTGCCATCAGGACTAGCCAAGAGACCCAGTACTTC
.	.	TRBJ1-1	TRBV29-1	CSVEPGVTEAFF	TGCAGCGTTGAACCAGGGGTGACTGAAGCTTTCTTT
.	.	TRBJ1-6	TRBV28	CASSYNSPLHF	TGTGCCAGCAGTTATAATTCACCCCTCCACTTT
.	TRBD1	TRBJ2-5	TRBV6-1	CASGDRETQYF	TGTGCCAGCGGGGACAGAGAGACCCAGTACTTC
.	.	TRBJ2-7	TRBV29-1	CSGGLSRDEQYF	TGCAGCGGAGGACTTAGCAGGGACGAGCAGTACTTC
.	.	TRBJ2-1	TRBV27	CASSLSRAPGDEQFF	TGTGCCAGCAGTTTATCCCGGGCCCCCGGGGATGAGCAGTTCTTC
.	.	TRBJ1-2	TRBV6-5	CASSLTGNYGYTF	TGTGCCAGCAGTCTCACGGGTAACTATGGCTACACCTTC
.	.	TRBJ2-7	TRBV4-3	CASSQQTGVLAYEQYF	TGCGCCAGCAGCCAGCAAACAGGAGTCTTGGCCTACGAGCAGTACTTC
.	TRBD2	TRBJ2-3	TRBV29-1	CSGETSGFSTDTQYF	TGCAGCGGAGAGACTAGCGGGTTCTCCACAGATACGCAGTATTTT
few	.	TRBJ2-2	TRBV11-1	CASSLAGRDTGELFF	TGTGCCAGCAGCTTAGCGGGCAGGGACACCGGGGAGCTGTTTTTT
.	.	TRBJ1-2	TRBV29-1	CSVGQPYGYTF	TGCAGCGTTGGACAGCCCTATGGCTACACCTTC
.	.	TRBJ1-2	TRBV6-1	CASSPSAGHYGYTF	TGTGCCAGCAGTCCGTCAGCAGGACACTATGGCTACACCTTC
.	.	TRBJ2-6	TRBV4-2	CASRSDGPSSGANVLTF	TGTGCCAGCAGATCGGACGGACCTAGCTCTGGGGCCAACGTCCTGACTTTC
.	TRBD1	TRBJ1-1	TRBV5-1	CASSPTGDTEAFF	TGCGCCAGCAGCCCCACAGGGGACACTGAAGCTTTCTTT
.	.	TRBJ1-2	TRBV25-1	CASSDSGQPSNYGYTF	TGTGCCAGCAGTGATTCCGGACAGCCTTCTAACTATGGCTACACCTTC
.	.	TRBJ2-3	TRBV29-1	CSVSNRVFGTQYF	TGCAGCGTTTCCAACAGGGTTTTCGGTACGCAGTATTTT
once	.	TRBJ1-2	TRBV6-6	CASFDRPNYGYTF	TGTGCCAGCTTTGACAGGCCTAACTATGGCTACACCTTC
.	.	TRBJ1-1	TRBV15	CATSRERGAYTEAFF	TGTGCCACCAGCAGAGAGCGGGGGGCATACACTGAAGCTTTCTTT
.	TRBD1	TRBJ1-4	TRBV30	CAWAGQGMGKLFF	TGTGCCTGGGCGGGACAGGGAATGGGAAAACTGTTTTTT
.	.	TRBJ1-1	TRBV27	CASSLRGARTEAFF	TGTGCCAGCAGTTTACGAGGGGCCAGGACTGAAGCTTTCTTT
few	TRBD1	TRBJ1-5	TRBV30	CAWSVSGGVDQPQHF	TGTGCCTGGAGTGTCTCAGGGGGGGTGGATCAGCCCCAGCATTTT
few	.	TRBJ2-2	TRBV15	CATSNSGLSTGELFF	TGTGCCACCAGCAATTCAGGACTCTCGACCGGGGAGCTGTTTTTT
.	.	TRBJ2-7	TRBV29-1	CSVDGLTFGTITSSYEQYF	TGCAGCGTTGACGGGCTAACGTTCGGGACAATAACGAGCTCCTACGAGCAGTACTTC
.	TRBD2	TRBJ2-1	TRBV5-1	CASSPRSGGYNEQFF	TGCGCCAGCAGCCCTCGTAGCGGGGGCTACAATGAGCAGTTCTTC
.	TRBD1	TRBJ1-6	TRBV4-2	CASSQEAWAGGSSYNSPLHF	TGTGCCAGCAGCCAAGAGGCGTGGGCAGGGGGAAGCTCCTATAATTCACCCCTCCACTTT
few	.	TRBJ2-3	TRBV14	CASSQRQSRTDTQYF	TGTGCCAGCAGCCAGCGACAGAGTCGCACAGATACGCAGTATTTT
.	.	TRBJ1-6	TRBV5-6	CASSLPVGLSNSPLHF	TGTGCCAGCAGCTTGCCCGTAGGATTGAGCAATTCACCCCTCCACTTT
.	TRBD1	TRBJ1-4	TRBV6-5	CASSYSDRDINEKLFF	TGTGCCAGCAGTTACTCCGACAGGGATATTAATGAAAAACTGTTTTTT
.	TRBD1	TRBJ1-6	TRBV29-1	CSARDRINSPLHF	TGCAGCGCCCGGGACAGAATTAATTCACCCCTCCACTTT
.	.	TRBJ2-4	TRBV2	CASSETIAKNIQYF	TGTGCCAGCAGTGAGACAATAGCCAAAAACATTCAGTACTTC
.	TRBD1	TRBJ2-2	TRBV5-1	CASSLEGDRTNTGELFF	TGCGCCAGCAGCTTGGAAGGGGACAGGACGAACACCGGGGAGCTGTTTTTT
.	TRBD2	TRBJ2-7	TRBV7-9	CASSPGLAGSYEQYF	TGTGCCAGCAGCCCCGGACTAGCGGGATCCTACGAGCAGTACTTC
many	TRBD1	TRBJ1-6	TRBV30	CALGDRGSPLHF	TGTGCCCTCGGGGACAGGGGATCACCCCTCCACTTT
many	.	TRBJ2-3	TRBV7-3	CASSLMGATDTQYF	TGTGCCAGCAGCCTAATGGGGGCCACAGATACGCAGTATTTT
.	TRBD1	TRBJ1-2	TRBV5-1	CASSLVGQGTYGYTF	TGCGCCAGCAGCTTAGTTGGACAGGGAACCTATGGCTACACCTTC
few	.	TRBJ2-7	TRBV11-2	CASSVRPYEQYF	TGTGCCAGCAGCGTTAGGCCCTACGAGCAGTACTTC
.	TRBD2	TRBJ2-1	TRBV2	CASSHDGLAGSSYNEQFF	TGTGCCAGCAGCCACGACGGACTAGCGGGGAGCTCCTACAATGAGCAGTTCTTC
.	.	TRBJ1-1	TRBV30	CAWGRHMNTEAFF	TGTGCCTGGGGAAGACACATGAACACTGAAGCTTTCTTT
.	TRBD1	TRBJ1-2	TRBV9	CASSSGQGNYGYTF	TGTGCCAGCAGCTCAGGACAGGGCAACTATGGCTACACCTTC
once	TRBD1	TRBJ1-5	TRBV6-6	CASSYRDRSNQPQHF	TGTGCCAGCAGTTACAGGGACAGAAGCAATCAGCCCCAGCATTTT
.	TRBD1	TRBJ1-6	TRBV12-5	CASGLIGGTGPTLGNSPLHF	TGTGCTAGTGGTTTGATCGGCGGGACAGGTCCCACGTTGGGGAATTCACCCCTCCACTTT
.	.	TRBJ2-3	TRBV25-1	CASGGQPDTQYF	TGTGCCAGCGGGGGACAACCAGATACGCAGTATTTT
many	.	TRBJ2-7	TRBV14	CASSRDPRAYEQYF	TGTGCCAGCAGCCGGGACCCTCGGGCCTACGAGCAGTACTTC
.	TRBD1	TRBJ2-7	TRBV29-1	CSVGDSYYEQYF	TGCAGCGTTGGGGACAGCTATTACGAGCAGTACTTC
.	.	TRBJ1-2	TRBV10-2	CASSESYGYTF	TGCGCCAGCAGTGAAAGCTATGGCTACACCTTC
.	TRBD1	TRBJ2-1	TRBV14	CASSQDFRTGSLNEQFF	TGTGCCAGCAGCCAAGATTTCAGGACAGGGAGTCTGAATGAGCAGTTCTTC
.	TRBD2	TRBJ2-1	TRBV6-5	CASTRLAGGKDEQFF	TGTGCCAGCACCCGACTAGCGGGGGGTAAGGATGAGCAGTTCTTC
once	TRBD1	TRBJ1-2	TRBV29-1	CSVQGEDGYTF	TGCAGCGTGCAGGGGGAGGATGGCTACACCTTC
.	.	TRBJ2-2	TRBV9	CASSVSLSGTGELFF	TGTGCCAGCAGCGTATCTTTGAGCGGCACCGGGGAGCTGTTTTTT